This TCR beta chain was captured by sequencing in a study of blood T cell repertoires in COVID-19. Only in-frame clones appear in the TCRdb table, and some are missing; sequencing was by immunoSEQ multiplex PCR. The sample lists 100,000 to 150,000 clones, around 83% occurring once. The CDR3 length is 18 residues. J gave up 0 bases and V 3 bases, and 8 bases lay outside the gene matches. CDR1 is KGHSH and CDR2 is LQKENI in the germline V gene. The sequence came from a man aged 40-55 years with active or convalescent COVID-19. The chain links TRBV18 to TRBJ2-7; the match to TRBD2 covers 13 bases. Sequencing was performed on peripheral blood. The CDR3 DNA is TGTGCCAGCTCACCCCAGGGGACTAGCGGGGCCTTCTCCTACGAGCAGTACTTC. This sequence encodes CASSPQGTSGAFSYEQYF.